These T cell receptor beta chains were read from a single sample in a study of CD8+CD57+ T cells in acquired aplastic anemia. TCRdb itself ran the reads through MiXCR, one entry per CDR3 protein. Altogether about 160,000 distinct CDR3 sequences are present, about 64% being singletons, with the ten largest covering around 45%. What was sequenced was sorted CD4+, CD8+, or CD8+CD57+ T cells (not recorded which) from PBMCs. These receptors were obtained from a human donor with aplastic anemia. Both conserved end residues are trimmed from each CDR3. Clone sizes are given selectively: once, few, many, or a class where the clone is expanded.

size | J | V | CDR3
many | TRBJ2-1 | TRBV12-3/TRBV12-4 | ASQGGQGVKQF
few | TRBJ1-6 | TRBV20-1 | SAVTGTAIRALH
few | TRBJ1-6 | TRBV2 | ASSSGTPNSPLH
once | TRBJ2-2 | TRBV20-1 | SARGGTGELF
- | TRBJ1-1 | TRBV29-1 | SATGKPSNTGAF
once | TRBJ2-5 | TRBV19 | ASSIPNQETQY
- | TRBJ1-4 | TRBV19 | ATTGTDLNEKLF
few | TRBJ1-1 | TRBV7-9 | ASSSNTGTEAF
- | TRBJ2-7 | TRBV2 | ASTSGQTDYEQY
- | TRBJ2-3 | TRBV7-6 | ASSLSGEFTDTQY
- | TRBJ2-5 | TRBV19 | ATGQGPRETQY
- | TRBJ2-7 | TRBV2 | ASSESYYEQY
many | TRBJ1-3 | TRBV5-1 | ASSVPLSSGNTIY
- | TRBJ2-1 | TRBV7-9 | ASSRRVAGGVEQF
- | TRBJ1-2 | TRBV7-9 | ASSLGGTAAYNYGYT
once | TRBJ2-7 | TRBV2 | ASSTNRGLGYEQY
- | TRBJ2-2 | TRBV10-3 | AISPGQVTGELF
- | TRBJ2-1 | TRBV9 | ASSVYGEGYNEQF
once | TRBJ2-7 | TRBV7-6 | ASSSTSGSRYEQY
- | TRBJ2-7 | TRBV5-4 | ASSLGTTRLAGNEYEQY
- | TRBJ1-6 | TRBV15 | ATSRSRESSYNSPLH
- | TRBJ1-1 | TRBV14 | ASSPRTGRDTEAF
- | - | TRBV4-3 | ASSQGEGTGHEKLF
many | TRBJ2-3 | TRBV29-1 | SVEAGSGITDTQY
- | TRBJ2-7 | TRBV29-1 | SVEDRTAYEQY
- | TRBJ2-6 | TRBV10-3 | AITGQLSGANVLT
- | TRBJ2-7 | TRBV5-1 | ASSRTGPYEQY
- | TRBJ2-1 | TRBV7-2 | ASSLVPGGDTQF
- | TRBJ2-7 | TRBV2 | ASKWTSNEQY
- | TRBJ2-5 | TRBV7-2 | ASSFQGLAKETQY
- | TRBJ1-1 | TRBV9 | ASSGAGQGTENTEAF
once | TRBJ2-7 | TRBV9 | ASSPQTGSSYEQY
- | TRBJ1-1 | TRBV7-9 | ASSSRGHPNTEAF
- | TRBJ1-2 | TRBV5-1 | ASRSTGGIGNYGYT
- | TRBJ2-2 | TRBV6-4 | ASMVANTGELF
- | TRBJ2-1 | TRBV5-1 | ASTKGGYEQF
- | TRBJ1-1 | TRBV7-3 | ASSLTGTHTEAF
- | TRBJ2-7 | TRBV20-1 | SAAKQGYEQY
- | TRBJ2-7 | TRBV7-2 | ASSQTGDRRTSYEQY
- | TRBJ2-7 | TRBV7-9 | ASSLGTAEQY
- | TRBJ1-4 | TRBV19 | ASSIGGEKLF
- | TRBJ2-7 | TRBV20-1 | SATGQGDWEQY
- | TRBJ1-1 | TRBV5-4 | ASSLQGSTEAF
- | TRBJ1-3 | TRBV6-5 | ASSWGSGNTIY
few | TRBJ2-7 | TRBV10-2 | ASSVGGGLNEQY
once | TRBJ2-1 | TRBV24-1 | ATGDPLRRDGNEQF
- | TRBJ1-1 | TRBV10-3 | ATYRGANTEAF
- | TRBJ2-7 | TRBV20-1 | SAPGGGRHEQY
- | TRBJ1-3 | TRBV25-1 | ASSPSGQGNTIY
- | TRBJ2-3 | TRBV7-7 | ASSLGLGTDTQY
- | TRBJ2-2 | TRBV6-5 | ASSQTGRASTGELF
- | TRBJ2-2 | TRBV19 | ASSPSQHTGELF
- | TRBJ1-5 | TRBV10-3 | AIRGTEGNQPQH
- | TRBJ1-2 | TRBV7-9 | ASSTQRDRGGYT
- | TRBJ2-5 | TRBV5-6 | ASSPDPDGTQY
- | TRBJ2-7 | TRBV3-1 | ASSQRTGLHSYEQY
- | TRBJ1-1 | TRBV10-2 | ASSESGGNTEAF
- | TRBJ1-2 | TRBV24-1 | ATSDPTGDGGYT
- | TRBJ2-7 | TRBV5-4 | ASSSPGLAVPSEQY
- | TRBJ2-2 | TRBV5-1 | ASSHPGLAVNTGELF